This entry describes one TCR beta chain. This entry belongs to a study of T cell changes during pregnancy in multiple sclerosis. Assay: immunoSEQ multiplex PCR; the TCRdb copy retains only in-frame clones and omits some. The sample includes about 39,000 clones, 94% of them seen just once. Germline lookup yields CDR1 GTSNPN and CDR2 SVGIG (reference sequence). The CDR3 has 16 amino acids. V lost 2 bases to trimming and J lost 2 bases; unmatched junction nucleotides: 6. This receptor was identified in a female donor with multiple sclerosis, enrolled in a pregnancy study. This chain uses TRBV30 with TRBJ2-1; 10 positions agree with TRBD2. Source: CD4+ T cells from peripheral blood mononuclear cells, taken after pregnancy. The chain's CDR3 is CAWSSIAGGPYNEQFF. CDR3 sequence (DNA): TGTGCCTGGAGTTCTATAGCGGGGGGACCCTACAATGAGCAGTTCTTC.